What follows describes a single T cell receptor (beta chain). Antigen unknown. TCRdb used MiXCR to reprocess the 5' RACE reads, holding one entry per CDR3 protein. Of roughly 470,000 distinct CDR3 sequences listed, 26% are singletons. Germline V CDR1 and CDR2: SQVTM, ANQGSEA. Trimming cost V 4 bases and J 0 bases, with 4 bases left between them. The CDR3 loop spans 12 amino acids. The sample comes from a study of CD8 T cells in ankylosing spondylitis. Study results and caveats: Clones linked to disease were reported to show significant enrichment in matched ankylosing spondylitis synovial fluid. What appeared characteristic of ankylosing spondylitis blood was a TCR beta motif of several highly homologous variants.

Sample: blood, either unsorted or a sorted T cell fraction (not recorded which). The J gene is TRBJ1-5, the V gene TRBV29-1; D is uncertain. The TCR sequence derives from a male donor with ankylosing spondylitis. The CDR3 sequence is CSVGFSNQPQHF. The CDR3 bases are TGCAGCGTTGGGTTTAGCAATCAGCCCCAGCATTTT. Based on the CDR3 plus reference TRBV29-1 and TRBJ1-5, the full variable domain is SAVISQKPSRDICQRGTSLTIQCQVDSQVTMMFWYRQQPGQSLTLIATANQGSEATYESGFVIDKFPISRPNLTFSTLTVSNMSPEDSSIYLCSVGFSNQPQHFGDGTRLSIL.